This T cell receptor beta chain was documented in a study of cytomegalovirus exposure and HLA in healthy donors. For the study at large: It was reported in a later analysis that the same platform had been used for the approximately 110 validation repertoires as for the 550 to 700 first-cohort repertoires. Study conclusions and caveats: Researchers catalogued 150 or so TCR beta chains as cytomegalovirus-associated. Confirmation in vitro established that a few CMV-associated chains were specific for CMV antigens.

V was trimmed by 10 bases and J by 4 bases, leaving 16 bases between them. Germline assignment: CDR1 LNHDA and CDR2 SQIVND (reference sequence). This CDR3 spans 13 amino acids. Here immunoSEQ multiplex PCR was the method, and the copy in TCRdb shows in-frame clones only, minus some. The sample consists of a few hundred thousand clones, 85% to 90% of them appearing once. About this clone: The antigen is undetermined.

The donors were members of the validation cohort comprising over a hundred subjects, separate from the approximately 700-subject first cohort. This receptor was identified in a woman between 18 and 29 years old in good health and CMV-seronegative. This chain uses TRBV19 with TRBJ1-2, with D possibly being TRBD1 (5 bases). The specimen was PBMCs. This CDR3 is CATTSFDSYGYTF. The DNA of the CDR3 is TGTGCCACTACGTCGTTTGACAGCTATGGCTACACCTTC.